This paragraph covers one T cell receptor beta chain sequence. Its antigen is unidentified. The data stem from a study of T cells in localized non-small cell lung cancer. Germline V gene data show CDR1 as MNHNS and CDR2 as SASEGT. The CDR3 has 12 amino acids. V was shortened by 8 bases and J by 0 bases, with 8 bases between the two germline ends. Study-level results: Of the top 100 tumor clones, median around 62 were in adjacent lung, around 28 among its top 100. Elevated blood T cell density was associated with longer overall survival. Owing to sequencing of a solitary tumor region, heterogeneity cannot be discounted. Uninvolved adjacent lung had higher T cell clonality than tumor and all other tissues.

Assay used: immunoSEQ multiplex PCR; TCRdb lists only in-frame clones, some missing. Of tens of thousands of clones listed, less than 85% are singletons. This chain uses TRBV6-1 with TRBJ2-7; D gene unclear. The TCR originated in a man aged 40 to 69 with stage II squamous cell lung carcinoma. Sequenced material: PBMCs, taken before any cancer treatment. The CDR3 here is CASSGFSYEQYF. The CDR3 nucleotides are TGTGCCAGCTCCGGATTCTCCTACGAGCAGTACTTC.